The 13 T cell receptor beta chains presented below share a single source sample, sequenced in a study of Graves' ophthalmopathy and Graves' hyperthyroidism. Amplification of TCR beta CDR3 regions used RNA transcripts. The first round was an RT-PCR with HTBI primers, and the second round was a multiplex PCR. Using its own MiXCR run on the multiplex PCR reads, TCRdb lists one record per CDR3 protein. The data show about 480,000 distinct CDR3 sequences, roughly 14% seen once. The source material was blood. These receptors all come from a woman in her twenties or thirties with Graves' ophthalmopathy.

This clonotype was seen repeatedly, ten times or more. The rearrangement uses TRBV20-1 and TRBJ2-2; 7 nucleotides agree with TRBD2. The length of the CDR3 is 14 residues. Losses at the gene ends were 5 bases for V and 5 bases for J; bases not matched to a gene: 8. CDR1 and CDR2 (germline): DFQATT, SNEGSKA (reference sequence). The CDR3 nucleotides are TGCAGTGCTCGGACTAGTGGTGCTACCGGGGAGCTGTTTTTT. Its translation: CSARTSGATGELFF.

About this clonotype: A read error may explain this, as a much larger clone is one base away. The rearrangement uses TRBV28 and TRBJ2-7; tentatively, D is TRBD2 (6 bases). Per germline, CDR1 MDHEN and CDR2 SYDVKM. The CDR3 contains 16 residues. The ends were cut back, 6 bases at V and 0 bases at J, with 18 bases in the middle. This CDR3 reads CASSPNFNGSSYEQYF. CDR3 DNA sequence: TGTGCCAGCAGCCCGAACTTTAACGGGAGCTCCTACGAGCAGTACTTC.

This clonotype was picked up many times. The chain combines TRBV6-4 with TRBJ1-5; possibly TRBD1 for D (5 bases). Deletions cut 7 bases from V and 2 bases from J, with 21 bases between. CDR1 MRHNA and CDR2 SNTAGT come from the germline V gene. This CDR3 contains 17 residues. The CDR3 DNA reads TGTGCCAGCACCAAAAGGGGAGGGAGTAGAGGCAATCAGCCCCAGCATTTT. Amino acid sequence: CASTKRGGSRGNQPQHF.

This clonotype has at least ten counts. The genes are TRBV6-1 and TRBJ2-7; D is unclear. V lost 11 bases and J lost 1, with 18 bases in between. The germline V gene encodes CDR1 MNHNS and CDR2 SASEGT. The CDR3 runs to 14 residues. As DNA, the CDR3 is TGTGCCGTCCAAGGGAAGGTTCCGTCCTACGAGCAGTACTTC. Encoded protein: CAVQGKVPSYEQYF.

Many counts were recorded for this clonotype. The rearrangement links TRBV2 to TRBJ1-2; D call uncertain. The CDR3 sequence is 14 residues long. Per germline, CDR1 SNHLY and CDR2 FYNNEI. Trimming removed 3 bases at V and 4 bases at J, with 12 bases between. Written as DNA, the CDR3 is TGTGCCAGCAGTGATGGTGTAGGAAGCTATGGCTACACCTTC. This sequence encodes CASSDGVGSYGYTF.

This clonotype was observed many times. The V gene is TRBV10-3, the J gene TRBJ2-6; D is possibly TRBD2 (6 bases). Germline CDR1 reads ENHRY; CDR2 reads SYGVKD. This CDR3 contains 17 residues. The ends were cut back, 10 bases at V and 0 bases at J, with 19 bases in the middle. CDR3 sequence: CATLRRGYYSGANVLTF. The CDR3 nucleotides are TGTGCCACCCTCCGGCGGGGCTATTACTCTGGGGCCAACGTCCTGACTTTC.

This clonotype came up many times. A junction boundary mismatches the germline segment, possibly from a read error. The V and J genes are TRBV6-1 and TRBJ2-7; TRBD2 agrees at 8 bases. CDR3 size: 14 residues. Germline lookup yields CDR1 MNHNS and CDR2 SASEGT. As DNA, the CDR3 is TGTGCCAGCACTGAAGCGGGGGCCCCCAACGAGCAGTACTTC. This gives the protein CASTEAGAPNEQYF.

The chain recombines TRBV7-9 with TRBJ2-4; TRBD2 aligns across 7 bases. CDR1 is SEHNR, CDR2 FQNEAQ, per germline (reference sequence). The CDR3 sequence is 15 residues long. V lost 4 bases to trimming and J lost 7 bases; unmatched junction nucleotides: 10. CDR3: CASSWGGVRGNIQYF. In DNA form, the CDR3 reads TGTGCCAGCAGCTGGGGAGGAGTGCGGGGGAACATTCAGTACTTC.

The sample holds a few counts of this clonotype. The chain uses TRBV11-1 and TRBJ2-7; no definite D call. The V gene lost 1 base and the J gene lost 5 bases, with 12 bases spanning the gap. The CDR3 consists of 14 residues. Germline V CDR1 and CDR2: SGHAT, FQDESV (reference sequence). The CDR3 region is CASSLGGTRDEQYF. DNA for the CDR3: TGTGCCAGCAGCTTAGGAGGCACCCGGGACGAGCAGTACTTC.

This clonotype was picked up many times. V gene TRBV6-5 combines with J gene TRBJ2-7; unclear D gene. CDR1 MNHEY and CDR2 SVGAGI come from the germline V gene. The germline V and J ends were trimmed by 2 bases and 4 bases, with 9 bases remaining between them. The CDR3 extends over 13 amino acids. The CDR3 DNA follows: TGTGCCAGCAGTTACAGGGAACGGTACGAGCAGTACTTC. Translating gives CASSYRERYEQYF.

Ten or more counts support this clonotype. The chain combines TRBV28 with TRBJ2-7; possibly TRBD2 for D (5 bases). The germline V gene encodes CDR1 MDHEN and CDR2 SYDVKM. Trimming stripped 0 bases from V and 7 bases from J, with 10 bases between. This CDR3 comprises 13 residues. CDR3 sequence (DNA): TGTGCCAGCAGTTTATGGAGGAGGCTTGAGCAGTACTTC. This sequence encodes CASSLWRRLEQYF.

This clonotype was found many times. The CDR3 bases are TGTGCCAGCAGTCTGCAGCGGGAGGGCCCCCAAGAGACCCAGTACTTC. This codes for CASSLQREGPQETQYF. The V call is TRBV5-7, the J call TRBJ2-5; TRBD2 matches 10 bases. TRBV5-7 is treated as an ORF (open reading frame) with a function not yet certain. The length of the CDR3 is 16 residues. V trimming: 5 bases; J trimming: 1 base; junction bases outside the gene matches: 8.

The chain combines TRBV3-1 with TRBJ2-5, with no clear D. This CDR3 spans 14 amino acids. Germline V gene lookup returns CDR1 LGHDT and CDR2 YNNKEL (reference sequence). V dropped 4 bases and J dropped 2 bases, with 11 bases sitting between them. The CDR3 region has the DNA TGTGCCAGCAGCCGAACTACTTTGCAAGAGACCCAGTACTTC. Its translation: CASSRTTLQETQYF.